Listed here are 14 T cell receptor beta chains from one sample, sequenced in a study of T cell repertoires in cytomegalovirus infection. TCRdb reanalysed the reads using MiXCR and keeps one entry per CDR3 protein. The table lists roughly 920,000 distinct CDR3 sequences, around 30% of them singletons. Their antigens are not known. Here the sequenced sample was cultured CD8+ T cells from PBMCs, taken from culture after CMV antigen stimulation. These receptors came from a human donor in good health (CMV status not recorded). Some clones in this sample may be carry-over from other donors' samples.

This clonotype has just a few counts. This rearrangement joins TRBV12-3 or TRBV12-4 to TRBJ2-3, with D tentatively TRBD2 (6 bases). Trimming shortened V by 5 bases and J by 6 bases, and 12 bases separated the two germline ends. This CDR3 spans 13 amino acids. This CDR3 is CASSREYDDTQYF. DNA of the CDR3: TGTGCCAGCAGTCGGGAGTACGATGATACGCAGTATTTT.

CDR3 sequence: CASSLGLSEQYF. The CDR3 DNA follows: TGTGCCAGCAGCTTGGGATTATCCGAGCAGTACTTC. V gene TRBV5-6 combines with J gene TRBJ2-7; D ambiguous. The CDR3 has 12 residues. Germline-derived CDR1 and CDR2 are SGHDT and YYEEEE. Trimming shortened V by 0 bases and J by 6 bases, and 7 bases separated the two germline ends. Full variable domain (rest looked up from reference TRBV5-6 and TRBJ2-7): DAGVTQSPTHLIKTRGQQVTLRCSPKSGHDTVSWYQQALGQGPQFIFQYYEEEERQRGNFPDRFSGHQFPNYSSELNVNALLLGDSALYLCASSLGLSEQYFGPGTRLTVT.

This clonotype was recorded many times. The chain is built from TRBV7-6 and TRBJ1-1; no clear D gene. The CDR3 loop spans 14 amino acids. Germline CDR1 SGHVS, CDR2 FNYEAQ. V lost 5 bases and J lost 1, with 11 bases in between. This CDR3 is CASSPGNPNTEAFF. CDR3 coding DNA: TGTGCCAGCAGCCCTGGAAACCCGAACACTGAAGCTTTCTTT.

This chain links TRBV6-5 with TRBJ1-1; 7 positions match TRBD1. With V trimmed by 8 bases and J by 0 bases, 3 bases remained unmatched. In germline, CDR1 is MNHEY, CDR2 SVGAGI. This CDR3 region has 13 residues. Written as DNA, the CDR3 is TGTGCCAGCGGACAGGTTATGAACACTGAAGCTTTCTTT. Translation: CASGQVMNTEAFF.

In the case of this clonotype: The junction differs from germline at one of its ends, possibly a read error. The V and J genes are TRBV2 and TRBJ1-4; D is uncertain. From germline, CDR1 is SNHLY and CDR2 FYNNEI. CDR3 length equals 15 residues. CDR3 DNA sequence: TGTGCCAGCCTATCTGGGGAAACAACTAGTGAAAAACTGTTTTTT. Protein: CASLSGETTSEKLFF. The entire variable domain, with the rest obtained from reference TRBV2 and TRBJ1-4, is as follows: EPEVTQTPSHQVTQMGQEVILRCVPISNHLYFYWYRQILGQKVEFLVSFYNNEISEKSEIFDDQFSVERPDGSNFTLKIRSTKLEDSAMYFCASLSGETTSEKLFFGSGTQLSVL.

This clonotype has ten or more counts. The chain employs TRBV4-3 and TRBJ1-2, with unresolved D. Deletions cut 0 bases from V and 2 bases from J, with 19 bases between. Germline CDR1 is LGHNA and CDR2 is YSLEER. There are 18 residues in the CDR3. Here the CDR3 DNA reads TGCGCCAGCAGCCAAGATTGGGGAAGCTGGGTCGGGAACTATGGCTACACCTTC. Amino acid sequence: CASSQDWGSWVGNYGYTF.

The rearrangement joins TRBV25-1 to TRBJ1-4, with a possible D match to TRBD1 (5 bases). The CDR3 is 15 amino acids. V dropped 2 bases and J dropped 4 bases, with 11 bases sitting between them. Germline V gene lookup returns CDR1 MGHDK and CDR2 SYGVNS. The CDR3 sequence: CASSEGGALNEKLFF. CDR3 in DNA: TGTGCCAGCAGTGAAGGAGGGGCCCTTAATGAAAAACTGTTTTTT.

The chain is built from TRBV20-1 and TRBJ1-2; D is unresolved. The germline CDR1 and CDR2 sequences are DFQATT and SNEGSKA (reference sequence). V lost 5 bases, J lost 6 bases, and 13 bases lay in between. This CDR3 is 12 amino acids long. In DNA, the CDR3 is TGCAGTGCTCCCGCTCGCGGGCATGGCTACACCTTC. This sequence encodes CSAPARGHGYTF.

This clonotype was counted between two and nine times. The chain links TRBV6-1 to TRBJ2-5; the match to TRBD1 covers 8 bases. The V segment lost 1 base and the J segment 4 bases; nucleotides outside the gene matches: 5. Germline lookup yields CDR1 MNHNS and CDR2 SASEGT. This CDR3 spans 15 amino acids. CDR3 nucleotides: TGTGCCAGCAGTGAAGTGACAGGGGTCGGAGAGACCCAGTACTTC. Translating it yields CASSEVTGVGETQYF.

This clonotype was detected only a few times. CDR3 sequence (DNA): TGTGCCAGCAGCTTAAGCGGGCGCATTGAGACCCAGTACTTC. Translating it yields CASSLSGRIETQYF. This sequence joins TRBV7-6 and TRBJ2-5; possible D gene TRBD2, 6 bases. From germline, CDR1 is SGHVS and CDR2 FNYEAQ. V shed 2 bases and J shed 5 bases, with 12 bases lying between them. CDR3 size: 14 residues. Variable domain in full (rest from reference TRBV7-6 and TRBJ2-5): GAGVSQSPRYKVTKRGQDVALRCDPISGHVSLYWYRQALGQGPEFLTYFNYEAQQDKSGLPNDRFSAERPEGSISTLTIQRTEQRDSAMYRCASSLSGRIETQYFGPGTRLLVL.

This clonotype occurred a few times. The chain combines TRBV27 with TRBJ1-4; weak D call: TRBD1 (5 bases). The germline gives CDR1 MNHEY, CDR2 SMNVEV (reference sequence). The CDR3 length is 14 residues. Trimming took 8 bases from V and 5 from J, leaving 15 bases between them. This CDR3 is CASGVTDSNEKLFF. CDR3 sequence (DNA): TGTGCCAGCGGAGTGACAGATTCAAATGAAAAACTGTTTTTT.

This clonotype was counted many times. Here the CDR3 DNA reads TGTGCCAGCAGCTTAGACGGGTCCCCCTACAATGAGCAGTTCTTC. It yields the protein CASSLDGSPYNEQFF. This chain links TRBV11-1 with TRBJ2-1; D call uncertain. Germline assignment: CDR1 SGHAT and CDR2 FQDESV (reference sequence). The V and J ends lost 1 base and 2 bases respectively, with 9 bases between them. This CDR3 spans 15 amino acids.

The chain uses TRBV27 and TRBJ2-4; the match to TRBD1 covers 7 bases. After removal of 4 bases from V and 7 bases from J, the junction contained 10 bases not matched to a gene. The CDR3 is made up of 15 amino acids. Germline loops: CDR1 MNHEY, CDR2 SMNVEV (reference sequence). CDR3 loop: CASSSRDSGWNIQYF. The CDR3 DNA is TGTGCCAGCAGTTCACGGGACAGTGGTTGGAACATTCAGTACTTC.

This clonotype was picked up a small number of times. V gene TRBV11-3 combines with J gene TRBJ2-1, with TRBD1 matching over 7 bases. The V segment lost 3 bases and the J segment 6 bases; nucleotides outside the gene matches: 8. The CDR3 length is 15 residues. CDR1 is SGHNT and CDR2 is YENEEA in the germline V gene. The CDR3 DNA reads TGTGCCAGCAGCTTCCGGGACAGCGGATTCAATGAGCAGTTCTTC. Protein: CASSFRDSGFNEQFF.